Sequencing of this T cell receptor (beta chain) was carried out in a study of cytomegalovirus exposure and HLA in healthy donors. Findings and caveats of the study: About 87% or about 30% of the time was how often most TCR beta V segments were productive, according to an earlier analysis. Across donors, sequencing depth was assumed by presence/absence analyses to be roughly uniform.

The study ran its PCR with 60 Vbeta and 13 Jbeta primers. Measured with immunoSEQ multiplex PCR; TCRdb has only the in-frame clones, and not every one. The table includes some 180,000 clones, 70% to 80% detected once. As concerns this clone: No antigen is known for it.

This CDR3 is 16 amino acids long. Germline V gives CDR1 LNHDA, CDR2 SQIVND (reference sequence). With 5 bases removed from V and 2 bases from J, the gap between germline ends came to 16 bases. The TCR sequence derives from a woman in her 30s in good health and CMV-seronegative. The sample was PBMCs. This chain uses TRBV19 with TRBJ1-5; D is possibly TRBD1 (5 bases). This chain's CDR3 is CASSEGDGEGNQPQHF. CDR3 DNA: TGTGCCAGTAGTGAAGGGGATGGAGAAGGCAATCAGCCCCAGCATTTT.